The 18 T cell receptor beta chains given below trace back to one sample, sequenced in a study of cytomegalovirus exposure and HLA in healthy donors. With 60 Vbeta and 13 Jbeta primers, the PCR was carried out. Sequencing was performed with immunoSEQ multiplex PCR; in TCRdb, only in-frame clones are kept and a portion is missing. The sample has 90,000 to 150,000 clones; over 65% are singletons. Input material: PBMCs. The receptor set was obtained from a woman aged 30 to 39 in good health and CMV-seropositive.

The chain couples TRBV30 to TRBJ2-2; 7 nucleotides match TRBD1. CDR3 length: 15 residues. With 7 bases clipped from V and 6 bases from J, the junction kept 14 bases outside the gene matches. Germline V gene data show CDR1 as GTSNPN and CDR2 as SVGIG (reference sequence). CDR3 residues: CASTRRQGSAGELFF. The CDR3 DNA sequence: TGTGCCTCAACCCGGCGACAGGGTAGTGCCGGGGAGCTGTTTTTT.

DNA of the CDR3: TGTGCCAGCAGTCCACCGCGACAGAAAGAGACCCAGTACTTC. Protein sequence: CASSPPRQKETQYF. J is TRBJ2-5 and V is TRBV27; the D gene is possibly TRBD1 (5 bases). The V end was cut by 5 bases, the J end by 3 bases, with 13 bases between. Germline V CDR1 and CDR2: MNHEY, SMNVEV (reference sequence). CDR3 length: 14 residues.

The chain combines TRBV9 with TRBJ2-3; D not resolved. Germline loops: CDR1 SGDLS, CDR2 YYNGEE. The V end was cut by 0 bases, the J end by 4 bases, with 6 bases between. The CDR3 has 13 residues. For the CDR3, the DNA is TGTGCCAGCAGCGTAGCTGTAGCAGATACGCAGTATTTT. As protein: CASSVAVADTQYF.

The rearrangement links TRBV7-2 to TRBJ1-6; maybe TRBD1 (5 bases). Trimming left V 5 bases short and J 5 bases short, with 13 bases between. This CDR3 has 15 residues. The germline V gene encodes CDR1 SGHTA and CDR2 FQGNSA. The CDR3 DNA follows: TGTGCCAGCAGCGTACAGGATTTAAATAATTCACCCCTCCACTTT. It yields the protein CASSVQDLNNSPLHF.

V is TRBV6-5 and J is TRBJ2-5; 7 bases line up with TRBD2. The CDR3 has 14 amino acids. Germline CDR1 reads MNHEY; CDR2 reads SVGAGI. V was pared by 6 bases and J by 3 bases, with 7 bases of the junction left unmatched. For the CDR3, the DNA is TGTGCCAGCAGAATCAGCGGGGTCGAAGAGACCCAGTACTTC. It is translated as CASRISGVEETQYF.

The gene calls are TRBV28 and TRBJ2-7; no clear D. This CDR3 has 13 residues. Germline loops: CDR1 MDHEN, CDR2 SYDVKM. V gave up 8 bases and J gave up 4 bases, with 15 bases separating them. The DNA of the CDR3 is TGTGCCAGCTCCACTCCGATTTTATACGAGCAGTACTTC. This translates into CASSTPILYEQYF.

V is TRBV6-1 and J is TRBJ2-7, with TRBD2 matching 7 bases. Germline V CDR1 and CDR2: MNHNS, SASEGT. V dropped 0 bases and J dropped 0; count of bases not matched to a gene: 8. This CDR3 is 17 amino acids long. Here the CDR3 reads CASSEAVYGGSSYEQYF. The CDR3 nucleotides are TGTGCCAGCAGTGAAGCGGTGTACGGCGGGAGCTCCTACGAGCAGTACTTC.

The chain recombines TRBV4-2 with TRBJ1-5, with D possibly TRBD1 on 5 matching bases. The V gene lost 3 bases and the J gene lost 4 bases, with 19 bases spanning the gap. This CDR3 region has 17 residues. Per germline, CDR1 LGHNA and CDR2 YNFKEQ. CDR3 DNA sequence: TGTGCCAGCAGCCAGGATACAGGCGATAGGATGAATCAGCCCCAGCATTTT. This translates into CASSQDTGDRMNQPQHF.

This chain links TRBV2 with TRBJ1-1; D unresolved. V was shortened by 4 bases and J by 4 bases, with 13 bases between the two germline ends. There are 14 residues in the CDR3. CDR1 is SNHLY and CDR2 is FYNNEI in the germline V gene. The CDR3, as DNA: TGTGCCAGCAGTGTAGACCGGCGGTTCACTGAAGCTTTCTTT. It is translated as CASSVDRRFTEAFF.

The gene calls are TRBV15 and TRBJ2-2; D unresolved. This CDR3 has 14 residues. Per the germline V gene, CDR1 is LNHNV and CDR2 is YYDKDF (reference sequence). V lost 7 bases, J lost 1 base, and 10 bases lay in between. The CDR3 nucleotides are TGTGCCACCACCCGGGTCCAGAACACCGGGGAGCTGTTTTTT. It specifies CATTRVQNTGELFF.

The chain combines TRBV11-2 with TRBJ2-2; TRBD1 aligns across 7 bases. The CDR3 loop spans 16 amino acids. Per the germline V gene, CDR1 is SGHAT and CDR2 is FQNNGV. Trimming cost V 5 bases and J 2 bases; bases outside gene matches: 8. The CDR3 reads CASSAEGGPNTGELFF. CDR3 coding DNA: TGTGCCAGCAGCGCTGAAGGGGGCCCTAACACCGGGGAGCTGTTTTTT.

The J gene is TRBJ2-3, the V gene TRBV28; D gene uncertain. CDR1 is MDHEN and CDR2 is SYDVKM in the germline V gene. The CDR3 is 13 residues long. V was cut by 3 bases and J by 5 bases, with 9 bases left in between. The CDR3 DNA follows: TGTGCCAGCAGTTTGGGCTACATAGATACGCAGTATTTT. Amino acids: CASSLGYIDTQYF. The whole variable domain, remainder taken from reference TRBV28 and TRBJ2-3, is DVKVTQSSRYLVKRTGEKVFLECVQDMDHENMFWYRQDPGLGLRLIYFSYDVKMKEKGDIPEGYSVSREKKERFSLILESASTNQTSMYLCASSLGYIDTQYFGPGTRLTVL.

Details on this clone: Within the sample, other DNA sequences also encode this same CDR3. This chain connects TRBV7-7 to TRBJ2-5; the D gene is possibly TRBD2 (6 bases). V gave up 3 bases and J gave up 2 bases, with 7 bases separating them. The CDR3 is 13 residues long. Germline lookup yields CDR1 SSHAT and CDR2 FNYEAQ (reference sequence). In DNA, the CDR3 is TGTGCCAGCAGCTTGGGACTTCAAGAGACCCAGTACTTC. It codes for CASSLGLQETQYF.

This clone was seen only a few times. The chain recombines TRBV7-2 with TRBJ2-4; D gene uncertain. CDR1 is SGHTA and CDR2 is FQGNSA in the germline V gene. Trimming cost V 5 bases and J 6 bases, with 17 bases left between them. The CDR3 covers 15 residues. The DNA for the CDR3 is TGTGCCAGCAGCGAGAGGTTTCAAATAGGAAACATTCAGTACTTC. This sequence encodes CASSERFQIGNIQYF. The whole variable domain, filled in from reference TRBV7-2 and TRBJ2-4, reads GAGVSQSPSNKVTEKGKDVELRCDPISGHTALYWYRQSLGQGLEFLIYFQGNSAPDKSGLPSDRFSAERTGGSVSTLTIQRTQQEDSAVYLCASSERFQIGNIQYFGAGTRLSVL.

This chain links TRBV6-6 with TRBJ2-3, with TRBD2 identical over 7 bases. Unmatched junction bases numbered 11, after V lost 5 bases and J lost 6 bases. The CDR3 is 15 amino acids. The germline V gene has CDR1 MNHNY and CDR2 SVGAGI (reference sequence). The CDR3 DNA sequence: TGTGCCAGCAGTCAGAGCGGGGACGGCATGGATACGCAGTATTTT. This encodes CASSQSGDGMDTQYF.

The chain combines TRBV6-5 with TRBJ2-5; TRBD1 aligns across 9 bases. The end of the DNA aligns better with TRBJ2-7, so the J call may be wrong. The CDR3 contains 14 residues. Germline V gene data show CDR1 as MNHEY and CDR2 as SVGAGI. CDR3 residues: CASSYVTGGYEQYF. CDR3 coding DNA: TGTGCCAGCAGTTACGTGACAGGGGGTTACGAGCAGTACTTC.

This chain uses TRBV21-1 with TRBJ1-5; TRBD1 is the table's D call and was not checked against the DNA. TRBV21-1 is listed as a pseudogene. The CDR3 is made up of 16 amino acids. This chain's CDR3 is CASGRTGGRQNQPQHF. The CDR3 coding sequence is TGTGCCAGTGGGAGGACAGGGGGGAGACAGAATCAGCCCCAGCATTTT.

The V call is TRBV29-1, the J call TRBJ1-1, with TRBD1 as a possible D gene (5 bases). V was shortened by 4 bases and J by 5 bases, with 8 bases between the two germline ends. Germline CDR1 and CDR2: SQVTM and ANQGSEA. This CDR3 comprises 11 residues. The chain's CDR3 is CSVVGVTEAFF. CDR3 nucleotides: TGCAGCGTTGTAGGGGTGACTGAAGCTTTCTTT.